The sequence of this T cell receptor (beta chain) was determined in a study of cytomegalovirus exposure and HLA in healthy donors. The V end was cut by 4 bases, the J end by 4 bases, with 17 bases between. The CDR3 has 17 residues. Germline assignment: CDR1 LNHDA and CDR2 SQIVND (reference sequence). The PCR used 60 Vbeta and 13 Jbeta primers. Sequenced by immunoSEQ multiplex PCR; TCRdb stores in-frame clones only, minus some. The sample has approximately 220,000 clones, about 83% seen once. This sequence joins TRBV19 and TRBJ2-6; D possibly corresponds to TRBD1 (6 bases). This receptor was identified in a girl between 10 and 17 years old in good health and CMV-seronegative. Sequenced: PBMCs. CDR3 sequence (DNA): TGTGCCAGTAGTAATACAGGGTTTAGCACAGGGGCCAACGTCCTGACTTTC. The encoded protein is CASSNTGFSTGANVLTF.